The clone carrying this T cell receptor (beta chain) turned up a few times. The antigen is undetermined. 5'-RACE, quantitative and with molecular barcodes, yielded the TCR beta libraries. TCRdb analysed the 5' RACE reads with MiXCR anew, one entry per CDR3 protein. Seen here are 200,000 to 250,000 distinct CDR3 sequences, roughly 18% observed once, and the top ten hold about 42%. Trimming left V 2 bases short and J 5 bases short, with 13 bases between. This CDR3 is 14 amino acids long. From germline, CDR1 is SEHNR and CDR2 FQNEAQ (reference sequence). The data are from a study of CD8 T cells in ankylosing spondylitis. General study points: Clones linked to the disease showed a CD8+ phenotype. They occurred at relatively low frequencies in peripheral blood. A TCR beta motif made of eight highly homologous variants seemed typical of ankylosing spondylitis blood.

The TCR comes from a male donor with ankylosing spondylitis. The chain uses TRBV7-9 and TRBJ2-7, with D unclear. Sequenced sample: blood, either unsorted or a sorted T cell fraction (not recorded which). CDR3 bases: TGTGCCAGCAGCTTATTTTCAGGCCGGGACGAGCAGTACTTC. It yields the protein CASSLFSGRDEQYF. The variable domain in full, completed from reference TRBV7-9 and TRBJ2-7, reads DTGVSQNPRHKITKRGQNVTFRCDPISEHNRLYWYRQTLGQGPEFLTYFQNEAQLEKSRLLSDRFSAERPKGSFSTLEIQRTEQGDSAMYLCASSLFSGRDEQYFGPGTRLTVT.